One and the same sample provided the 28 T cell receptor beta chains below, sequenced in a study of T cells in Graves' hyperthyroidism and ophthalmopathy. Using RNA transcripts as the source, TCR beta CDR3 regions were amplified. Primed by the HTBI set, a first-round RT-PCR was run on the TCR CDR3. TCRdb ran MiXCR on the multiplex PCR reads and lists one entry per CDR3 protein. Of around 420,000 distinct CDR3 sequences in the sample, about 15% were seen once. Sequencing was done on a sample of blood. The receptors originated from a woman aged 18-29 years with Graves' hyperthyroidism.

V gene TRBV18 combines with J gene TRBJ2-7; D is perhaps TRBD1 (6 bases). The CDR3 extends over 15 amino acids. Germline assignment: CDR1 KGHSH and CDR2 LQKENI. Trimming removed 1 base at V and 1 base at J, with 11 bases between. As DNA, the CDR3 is TGTGCCAGCTCACCACGGGCAGGGGCGTCCTACGAGCAGTACTTC. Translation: CASSPRAGASYEQYF. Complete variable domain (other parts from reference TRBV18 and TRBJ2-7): NAGVMQNPRHLVRRRGQEARLRCSPMKGHSHVYWYRQLPEEGLKFMVYLQKENIIDESGMPKERFSAEFPKEGPSILRIQQVVRGDSAAYFCASSPRAGASYEQYFGPGTRLTVT.

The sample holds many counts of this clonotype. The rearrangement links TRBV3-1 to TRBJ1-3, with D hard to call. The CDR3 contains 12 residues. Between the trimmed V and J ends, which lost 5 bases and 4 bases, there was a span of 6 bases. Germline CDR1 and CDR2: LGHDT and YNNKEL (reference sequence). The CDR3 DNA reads TGTGCCAGCAGCTCTAGAGGAAACACCATATATTTT. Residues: CASSSRGNTIYF. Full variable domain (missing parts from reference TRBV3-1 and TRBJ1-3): DTAVSQTPKYLVTQMGNDKSIKCEQNLGHDTMYWYKQDSKKFLKIMFSYNNKELIINETVPNRFSPKSPDKAHLNLHINSLELGDSAVYFCASSSRGNTIYFGEGSWLTVV.

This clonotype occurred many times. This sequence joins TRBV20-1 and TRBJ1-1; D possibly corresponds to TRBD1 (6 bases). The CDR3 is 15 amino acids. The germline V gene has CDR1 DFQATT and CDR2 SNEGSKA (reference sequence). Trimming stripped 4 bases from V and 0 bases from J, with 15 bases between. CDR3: CSANAGVIVNTEAFF. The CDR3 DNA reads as TGCAGTGCTAACGCAGGGGTTATTGTGAACACTGAAGCTTTCTTT.

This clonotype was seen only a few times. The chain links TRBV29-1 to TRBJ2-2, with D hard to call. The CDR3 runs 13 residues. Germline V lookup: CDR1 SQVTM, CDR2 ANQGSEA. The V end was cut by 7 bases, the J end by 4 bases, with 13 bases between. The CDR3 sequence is CSAKHHITGELFF. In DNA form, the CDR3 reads TGCAGCGCAAAACACCATATCACCGGGGAGCTGTTTTTT.

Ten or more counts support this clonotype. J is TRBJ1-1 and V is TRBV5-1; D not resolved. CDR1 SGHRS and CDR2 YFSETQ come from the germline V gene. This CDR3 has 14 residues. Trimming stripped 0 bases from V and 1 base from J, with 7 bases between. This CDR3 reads CASSLVGKNTEAFF. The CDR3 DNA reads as TGCGCCAGCAGCTTGGTTGGGAAGAACACTGAAGCTTTCTTT.

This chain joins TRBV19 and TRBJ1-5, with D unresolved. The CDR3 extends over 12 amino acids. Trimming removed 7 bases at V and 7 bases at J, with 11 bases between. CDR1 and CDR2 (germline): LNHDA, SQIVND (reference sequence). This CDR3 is CASTRDKQPQHF. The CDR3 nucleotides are TGTGCCAGTACCCGAGACAAGCAGCCCCAGCATTTT.

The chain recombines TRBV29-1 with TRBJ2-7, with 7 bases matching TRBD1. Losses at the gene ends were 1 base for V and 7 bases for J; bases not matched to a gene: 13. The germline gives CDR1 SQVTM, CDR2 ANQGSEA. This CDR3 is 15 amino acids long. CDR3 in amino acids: CSVEAAGQALVEQYF. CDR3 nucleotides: TGCAGCGTTGAAGCCGCTGGACAGGCCTTGGTGGAGCAGTACTTC.

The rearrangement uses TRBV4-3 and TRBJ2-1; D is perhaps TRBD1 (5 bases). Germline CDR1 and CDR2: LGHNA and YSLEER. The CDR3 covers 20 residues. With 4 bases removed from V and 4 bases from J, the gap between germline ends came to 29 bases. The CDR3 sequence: CASSPLLGQGAGPGYNEQFF. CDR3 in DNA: TGCGCCAGCAGCCCGCTTTTAGGACAAGGGGCCGGTCCAGGGTACAATGAGCAGTTCTTC.

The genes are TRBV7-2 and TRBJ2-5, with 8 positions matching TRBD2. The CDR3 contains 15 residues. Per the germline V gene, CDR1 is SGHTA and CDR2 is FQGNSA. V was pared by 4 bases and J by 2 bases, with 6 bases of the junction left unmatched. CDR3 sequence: CASSSRLATQETQYF. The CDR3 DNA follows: TGTGCCAGCAGCTCCCGACTAGCGACACAAGAGACCCAGTACTTC.

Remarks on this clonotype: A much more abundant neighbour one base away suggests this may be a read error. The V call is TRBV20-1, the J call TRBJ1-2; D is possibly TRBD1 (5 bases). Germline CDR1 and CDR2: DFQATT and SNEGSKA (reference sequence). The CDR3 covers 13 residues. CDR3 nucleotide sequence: TGCAGTGCTAGAGTCCGGGACGGCTATGGCCACACCTTC. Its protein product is CSARVRDGYGHTF.

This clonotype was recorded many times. Written as DNA, the CDR3 is TGTGCCAGCAGCTTAGCAGCGGGGGGGCAAGAGACCCAGTACTTC. This translates into CASSLAAGGQETQYF. This chain uses TRBV7-9 with TRBJ2-5, with 10 bases matching TRBD2. Germline trimming cut 0 bases from V and 2 bases from J; bases unmatched to any gene: 0. This CDR3 region has 15 residues. From germline, CDR1 is SEHNR and CDR2 FQNEAQ (reference sequence).

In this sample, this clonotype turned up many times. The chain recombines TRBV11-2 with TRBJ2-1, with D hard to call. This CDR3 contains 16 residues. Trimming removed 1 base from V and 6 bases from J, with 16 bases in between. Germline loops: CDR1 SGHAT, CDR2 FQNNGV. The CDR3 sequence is CASSLAPLRRGNEQFF. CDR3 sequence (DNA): TGTGCCAGCAGCTTAGCCCCCCTCAGGCGCGGCAATGAGCAGTTCTTC.

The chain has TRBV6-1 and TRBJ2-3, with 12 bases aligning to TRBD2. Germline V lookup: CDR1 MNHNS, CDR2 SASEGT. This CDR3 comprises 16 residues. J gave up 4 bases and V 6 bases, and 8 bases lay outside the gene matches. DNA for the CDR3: TGTGCCAGCAGCCAAACTAGCGGGGGGCATTCAGATACGCAGTATTTT. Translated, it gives CASSQTSGGHSDTQYF.

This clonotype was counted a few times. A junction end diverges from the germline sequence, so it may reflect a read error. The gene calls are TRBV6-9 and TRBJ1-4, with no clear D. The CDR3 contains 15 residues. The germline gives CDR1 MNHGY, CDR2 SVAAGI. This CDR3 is CASSYWVGTNEELFF. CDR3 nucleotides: TGTGCCAGCAGTTACTGGGTTGGAACTAATGAAGAACTGTTTTTT.

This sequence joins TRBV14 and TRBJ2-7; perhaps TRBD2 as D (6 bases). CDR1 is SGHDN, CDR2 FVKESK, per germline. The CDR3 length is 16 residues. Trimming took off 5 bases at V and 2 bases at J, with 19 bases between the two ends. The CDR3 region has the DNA TGTGCCAGCAGCACTAGCTCAGGGCCTACAACCTACGAGCAGTACTTC. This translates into CASSTSSGPTTYEQYF.

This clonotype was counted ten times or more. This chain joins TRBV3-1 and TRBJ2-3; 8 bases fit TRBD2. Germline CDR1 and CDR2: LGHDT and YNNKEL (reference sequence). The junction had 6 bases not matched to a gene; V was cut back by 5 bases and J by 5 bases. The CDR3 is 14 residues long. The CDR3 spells CASSKSAGGDTQYF. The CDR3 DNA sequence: TGTGCCAGCAGCAAAAGCGCGGGGGGAGATACGCAGTATTTT.

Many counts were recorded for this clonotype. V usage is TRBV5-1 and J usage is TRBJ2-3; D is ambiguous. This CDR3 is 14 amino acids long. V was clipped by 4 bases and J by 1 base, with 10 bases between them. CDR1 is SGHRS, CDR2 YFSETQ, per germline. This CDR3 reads CASSRTGGTDTQYF. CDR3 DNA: TGCGCCAGCAGCAGGACCGGTGGCACAGATACGCAGTATTTT.

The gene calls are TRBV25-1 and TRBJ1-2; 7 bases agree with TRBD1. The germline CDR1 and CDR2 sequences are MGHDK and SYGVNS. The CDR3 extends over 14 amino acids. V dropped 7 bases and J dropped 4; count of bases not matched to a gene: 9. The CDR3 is CASTKTGFPYGYTF. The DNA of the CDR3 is TGTGCCAGCACCAAGACAGGGTTCCCCTATGGCTACACCTTC.

The DNA of the CDR3 is TGCGCCAGCAGCCAAGAGATTGGGGGACAGATCTATGGCTACACCTTC. It translates to CASSQEIGGQIYGYTF. The V gene is TRBV4-3, the J gene TRBJ1-2, with 7 nucleotides matching TRBD1. The CDR3 is 16 residues long. Per the germline V gene, CDR1 is LGHNA and CDR2 is YSLEER. The V segment lost 0 bases and the J segment 4 bases; nucleotides outside the gene matches: 8.

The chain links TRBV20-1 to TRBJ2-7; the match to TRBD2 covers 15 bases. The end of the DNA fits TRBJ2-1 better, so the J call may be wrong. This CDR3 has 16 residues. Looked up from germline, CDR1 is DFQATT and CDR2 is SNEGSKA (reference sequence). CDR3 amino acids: CSAGTSGGPTPYEQFF. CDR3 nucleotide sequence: TGCAGTGCTGGGACTAGCGGGGGGCCGACCCCCTACGAGCAGTTCTTC.

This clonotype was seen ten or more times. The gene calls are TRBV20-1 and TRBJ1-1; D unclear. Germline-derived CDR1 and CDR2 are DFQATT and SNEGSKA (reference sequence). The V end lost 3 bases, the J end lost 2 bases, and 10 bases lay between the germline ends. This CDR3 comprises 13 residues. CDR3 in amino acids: CSASIGLNTEAFF. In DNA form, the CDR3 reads TGCAGTGCTAGCATAGGTCTAAACACTGAAGCTTTCTTT.

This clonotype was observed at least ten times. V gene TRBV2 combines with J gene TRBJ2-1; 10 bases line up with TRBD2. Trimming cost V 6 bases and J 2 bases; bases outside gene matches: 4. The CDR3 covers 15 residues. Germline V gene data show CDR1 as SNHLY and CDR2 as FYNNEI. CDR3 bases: TGTGCCAGCAGCCGCAGCGGGGGGGCCTACAATGAGCAGTTCTTC. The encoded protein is CASSRSGGAYNEQFF.

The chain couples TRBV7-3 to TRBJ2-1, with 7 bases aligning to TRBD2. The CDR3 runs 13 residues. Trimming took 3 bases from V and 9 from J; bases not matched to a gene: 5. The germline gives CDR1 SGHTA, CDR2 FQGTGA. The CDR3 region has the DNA TGTGCCAGCAGCTTTGTCGGGGGGAGTGAGCAGTTCTTC. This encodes CASSFVGGSEQFF.

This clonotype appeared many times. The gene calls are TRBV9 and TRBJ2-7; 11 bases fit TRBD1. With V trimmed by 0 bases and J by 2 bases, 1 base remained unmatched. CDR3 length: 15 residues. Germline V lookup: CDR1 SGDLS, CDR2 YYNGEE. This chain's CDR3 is CASSVGTGGTYEQYF. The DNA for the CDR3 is TGTGCCAGCAGCGTAGGGACAGGGGGCACCTACGAGCAGTACTTC.

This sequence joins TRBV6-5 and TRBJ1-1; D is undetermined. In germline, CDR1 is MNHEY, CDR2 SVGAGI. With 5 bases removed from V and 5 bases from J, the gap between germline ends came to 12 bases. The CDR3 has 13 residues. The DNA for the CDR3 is TGTGCCAGCAGTCCACTTGGGTATACTGAAGCTTTCTTT. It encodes CASSPLGYTEAFF.

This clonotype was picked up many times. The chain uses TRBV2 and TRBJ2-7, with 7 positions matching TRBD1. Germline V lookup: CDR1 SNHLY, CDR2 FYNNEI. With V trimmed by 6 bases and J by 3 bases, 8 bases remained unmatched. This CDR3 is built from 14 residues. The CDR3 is CASRETGWLYEQYF. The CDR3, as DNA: TGTGCCAGCAGAGAGACAGGGTGGCTCTACGAGCAGTACTTC.

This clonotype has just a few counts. This chain's CDR3 is CSALAGGADTQYF. The CDR3, as DNA: TGCAGTGCTCTAGCGGGGGGCGCAGATACGCAGTATTTT. The chain employs TRBV20-1 and TRBJ2-3; 11 bases fit TRBD2. The CDR3 extends over 13 amino acids. The germline V gene has CDR1 DFQATT and CDR2 SNEGSKA (reference sequence). With 5 bases clipped from V and 4 bases from J, the junction kept 2 bases outside the gene matches.

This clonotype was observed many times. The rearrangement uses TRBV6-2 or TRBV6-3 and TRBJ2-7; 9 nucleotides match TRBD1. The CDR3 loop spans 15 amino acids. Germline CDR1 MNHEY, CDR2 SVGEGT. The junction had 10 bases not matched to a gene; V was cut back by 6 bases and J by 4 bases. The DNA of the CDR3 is TGTGCCAGCAGGGGGACAGGGAATGAAAAATACGAGCAGTACTTC. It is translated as CASRGTGNEKYEQYF.